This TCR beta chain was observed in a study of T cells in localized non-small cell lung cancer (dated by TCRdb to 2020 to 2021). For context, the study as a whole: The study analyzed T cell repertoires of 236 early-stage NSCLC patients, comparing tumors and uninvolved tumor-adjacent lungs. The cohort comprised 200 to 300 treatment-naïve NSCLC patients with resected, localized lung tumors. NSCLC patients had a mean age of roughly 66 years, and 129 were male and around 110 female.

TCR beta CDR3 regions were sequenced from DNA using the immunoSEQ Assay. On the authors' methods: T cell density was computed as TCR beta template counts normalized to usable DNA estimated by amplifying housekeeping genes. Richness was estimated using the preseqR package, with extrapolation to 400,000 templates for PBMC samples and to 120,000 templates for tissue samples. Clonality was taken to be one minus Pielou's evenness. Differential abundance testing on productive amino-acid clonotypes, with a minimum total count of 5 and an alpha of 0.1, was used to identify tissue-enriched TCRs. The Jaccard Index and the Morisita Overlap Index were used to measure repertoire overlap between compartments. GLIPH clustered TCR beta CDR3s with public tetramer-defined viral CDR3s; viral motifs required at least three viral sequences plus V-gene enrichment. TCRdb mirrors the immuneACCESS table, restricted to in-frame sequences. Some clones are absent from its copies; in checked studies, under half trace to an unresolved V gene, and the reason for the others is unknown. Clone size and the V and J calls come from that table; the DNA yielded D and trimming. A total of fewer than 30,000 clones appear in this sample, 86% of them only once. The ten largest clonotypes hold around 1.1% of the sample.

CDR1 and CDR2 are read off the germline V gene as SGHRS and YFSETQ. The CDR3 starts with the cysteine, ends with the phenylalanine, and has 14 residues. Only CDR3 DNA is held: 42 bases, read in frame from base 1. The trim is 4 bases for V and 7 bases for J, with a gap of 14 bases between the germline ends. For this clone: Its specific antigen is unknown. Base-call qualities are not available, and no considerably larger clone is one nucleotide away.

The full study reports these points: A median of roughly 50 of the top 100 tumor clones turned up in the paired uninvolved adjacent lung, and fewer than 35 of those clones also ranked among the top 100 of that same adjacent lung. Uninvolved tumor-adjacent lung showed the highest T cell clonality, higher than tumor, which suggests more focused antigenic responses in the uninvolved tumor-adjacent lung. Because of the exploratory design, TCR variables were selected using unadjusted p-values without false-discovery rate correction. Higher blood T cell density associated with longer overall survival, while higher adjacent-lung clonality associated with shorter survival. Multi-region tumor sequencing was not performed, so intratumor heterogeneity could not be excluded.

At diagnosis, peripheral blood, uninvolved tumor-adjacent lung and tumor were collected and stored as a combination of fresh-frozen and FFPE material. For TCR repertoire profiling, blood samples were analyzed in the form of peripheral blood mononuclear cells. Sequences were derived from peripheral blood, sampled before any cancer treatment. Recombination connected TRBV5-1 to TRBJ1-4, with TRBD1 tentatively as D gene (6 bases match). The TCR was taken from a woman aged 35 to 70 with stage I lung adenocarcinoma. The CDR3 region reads CASSEGVEGEKLFF. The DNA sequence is TGCGCCAGCAGCGAGGGGGTGGAGGGTGAAAAACTGTTTTTT.